This T cell receptor beta chain emerged from a study of identical twins. This CDR3 is 15 amino acids long. Germline V gene sequence: CDR1 SEHNR, CDR2 FQNEAQ (reference sequence). J gave up 3 bases and V 4 bases, and 5 bases lay outside the gene matches. MiXCR, run by TCRdb on the 5' RACE reads, gives a single entry per CDR3 protein. The sample records about 730,000 distinct CDR3 sequences, less than 25% being singletons. This sample was also put to use in a study of T cells expressing NK-cell markers.

The sequenced material came from PBMCs. This chain joins TRBV7-9 and TRBJ2-7, with TRBD2 identical over 11 bases. The receptor was derived from a woman aged 18-35 years in good health. CDR3 sequence reads: CASSSRTSGFYEQYF. CDR3 coding DNA: TGTGCCAGCAGCTCGCGGACTAGCGGGTTCTACGAGCAGTACTTC.